Given below is one TCR beta chain in context. Its specificity is not known. The study based diagnoses on clinical symptoms, serum thyroxine and TRAb, thyroid ultrasound and orbital computed tomography. This sample is drawn from a study of T cells in Graves' hyperthyroidism and ophthalmopathy. The study's findings and limits: Most expanded thyroid clonotypes above 0.001 recurred in blood. Model predictions of ophthalmopathy came a median roughly 6.7 months before onset.

Germline V lookup: CDR1 SGHDN, CDR2 FVKESK. Trimming cost V 1 base and J 4 bases, with 16 bases left between them. CDR3 length equals 17 residues. It was RNA transcripts that yielded the amplified TCR beta CDR3 regions. The TCR CDR3 first-round RT-PCR relied on the HTBI primer set. TCRdb called the multiplex PCR reads again in MiXCR, with one record for every CDR3 protein. Seen here are roughly 510,000 distinct CDR3 sequences, 46% observed once, and the top ten hold about 45%. The sequenced material came from peripheral blood or thyroid tissue (not recorded which). The TCR was taken from an adult woman with Graves' disease, either hyperthyroidism or ophthalmopathy (not recorded which). The rearrangement links TRBV14 to TRBJ1-4; D may be TRBD1 (6 bases). The CDR3 region is CASSQVGWTESNEKLFF. The CDR3 DNA is TGTGCCAGCAGCCAAGTGGGTTGGACAGAGAGTAATGAAAAACTGTTTTTT.